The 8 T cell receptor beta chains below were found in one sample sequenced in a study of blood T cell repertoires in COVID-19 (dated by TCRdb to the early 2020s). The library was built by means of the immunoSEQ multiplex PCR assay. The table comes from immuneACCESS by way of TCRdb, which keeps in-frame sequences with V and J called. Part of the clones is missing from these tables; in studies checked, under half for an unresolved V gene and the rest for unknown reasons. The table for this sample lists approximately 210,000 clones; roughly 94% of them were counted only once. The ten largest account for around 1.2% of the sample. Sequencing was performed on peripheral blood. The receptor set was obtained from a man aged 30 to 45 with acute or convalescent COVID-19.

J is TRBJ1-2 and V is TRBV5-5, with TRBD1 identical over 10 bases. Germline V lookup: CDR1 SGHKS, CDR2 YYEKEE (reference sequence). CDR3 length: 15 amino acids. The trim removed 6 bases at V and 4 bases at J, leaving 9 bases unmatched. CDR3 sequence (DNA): TGTGCCAGCAACCCTCGGACAGGGGGAGGCTATGGCTACACCTTC. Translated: CASNPRTGGGYGYTF.

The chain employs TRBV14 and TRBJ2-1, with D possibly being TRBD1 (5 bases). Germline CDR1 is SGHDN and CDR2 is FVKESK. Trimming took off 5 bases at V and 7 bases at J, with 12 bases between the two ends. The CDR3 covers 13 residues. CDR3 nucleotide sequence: TGTGCCAGCAGCGTAGAACAGGCAAATGAGCAGTTCTTC. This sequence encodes CASSVEQANEQFF.

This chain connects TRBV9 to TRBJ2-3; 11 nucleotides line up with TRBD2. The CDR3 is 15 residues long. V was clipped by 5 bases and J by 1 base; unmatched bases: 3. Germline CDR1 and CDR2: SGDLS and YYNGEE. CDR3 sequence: CASRHSGGGTDTQYF. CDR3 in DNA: TGTGCCAGCAGACATAGCGGGGGGGGCACAGATACGCAGTATTTT.

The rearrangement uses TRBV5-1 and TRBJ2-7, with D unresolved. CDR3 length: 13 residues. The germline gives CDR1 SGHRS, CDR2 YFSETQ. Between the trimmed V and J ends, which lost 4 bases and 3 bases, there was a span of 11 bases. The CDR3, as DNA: TGCGCCAGCAGCGAGACACTCTACTACGAGCAGTACTTC. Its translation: CASSETLYYEQYF.

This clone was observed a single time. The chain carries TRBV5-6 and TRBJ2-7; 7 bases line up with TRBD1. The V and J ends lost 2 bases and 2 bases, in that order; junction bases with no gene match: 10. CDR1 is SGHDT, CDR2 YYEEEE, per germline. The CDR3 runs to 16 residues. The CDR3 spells CASSFFVGQKTYEQYF. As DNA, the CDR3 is TGTGCCAGCAGCTTCTTCGTGGGACAGAAAACCTACGAGCAGTACTTC.

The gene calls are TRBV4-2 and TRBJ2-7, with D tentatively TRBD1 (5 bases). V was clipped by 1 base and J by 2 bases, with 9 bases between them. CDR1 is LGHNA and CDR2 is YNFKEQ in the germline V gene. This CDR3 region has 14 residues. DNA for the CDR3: TGTGCCAGCAGCCAAGGCACAGGTACCTACGAGCAGTACTTC. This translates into CASSQGTGTYEQYF.

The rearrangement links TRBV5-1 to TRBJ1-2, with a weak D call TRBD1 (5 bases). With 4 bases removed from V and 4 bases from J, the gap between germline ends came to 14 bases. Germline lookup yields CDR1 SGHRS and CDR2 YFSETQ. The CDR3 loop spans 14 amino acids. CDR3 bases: TGCGCCAGCAGCACACCCACAGGCGGCTATGGCTACACCTTC. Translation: CASSTPTGGYGYTF. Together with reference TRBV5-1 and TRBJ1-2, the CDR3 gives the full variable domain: KAGVTQTPRYLIKTRGQQVTLSCSPISGHRSVSWYQQTPGQGLQFLFEYFSETQRNKGNFPGRFSGRQFSNSRSEMNVSTLELGDSALYLCASSTPTGGYGYTFGSGTRLTVV.

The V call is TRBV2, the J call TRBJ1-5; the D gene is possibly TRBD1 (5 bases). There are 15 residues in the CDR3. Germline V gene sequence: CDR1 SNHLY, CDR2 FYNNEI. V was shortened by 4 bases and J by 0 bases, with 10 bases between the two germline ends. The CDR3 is CASSGTLVSNQPQHF. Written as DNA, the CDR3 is TGTGCCAGCAGTGGGACACTCGTTAGCAATCAGCCCCAGCATTTT. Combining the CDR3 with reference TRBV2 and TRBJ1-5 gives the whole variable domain EPEVTQTPSHQVTQMGQEVILRCVPISNHLYFYWYRQILGQKVEFLVSFYNNEISEKSEIFDDQFSVERPDGSNFTLKIRSTKLEDSAMYFCASSGTLVSNQPQHFGDGTRLSIL.